This T cell receptor beta chain stems from a study of T cell responses to AZD1222 COVID-19 vaccine. General study points: Spike-specific TCR breadth and depth both grew after two AZD1222 doses. Spike was spanned by vaccine-associated CD4 TCRs, with dominance at 160-218 and 743-854.

Worth noting for this clone: What it recognizes is unknown.

The germline gives CDR1 SGHTA, CDR2 FQGNSA. This CDR3 is 14 amino acids long. V gave up 2 bases and J gave up 3 bases, with 10 bases separating them. TCRdb keeps only in-frame clones here, not all; method: immunoSEQ multiplex PCR. The table has 90,000 to 110,000 clones, 88% seen once. Material: peripheral blood, obtained on day 0 of AZD1222 vaccination. This receptor was identified in an adult in good health. This chain links TRBV7-2 with TRBJ2-5; D is undetermined. This CDR3 is CASSLPPGKETQYF. The CDR3 DNA sequence: TGTGCCAGCAGCTTACCCCCCGGCAAAGAGACCCAGTACTTC.